Listed below are T cell receptor beta chains from one sample, sequenced in a study of shared clonotypes between healthy human individuals. Sequencing was performed with immunoSEQ multiplex PCR; in TCRdb, only in-frame clones are kept and a portion is missing. The sample contains roughly 570,000 clones, roughly 98% of which appear only once. Specimen: naive CD8+ T cells sorted from blood. These receptors all stem from a man aged 25 to 45 in good health. The CDR3 runs from the conserved cysteine through the conserved F or W. D genes are given only for firm matches. Clone size is shown for a subset of rows, as once, few, many or a class of expanded clone.

>once|TRBJ2-1|TRBV7-8|TRBD2
TGTGCCAGCAGCACCAACCCGGGACTAGCGGGAAATGAGCAGTTCTTC
CASSTNPGLAGNEQFF
>.|TRBJ2-5|TRBV5-8|TRBD2
TGTGCCAGCAGCTTGGACCCGGGACTAGCGGTGCGAAGGGGGCGAGAGACCCAGTACTTC
CASSLDPGLAVRRGRETQYF
>.|TRBJ2-7|TRBV28|.
TGTGCCAGCAGTTTAGCCGGGGAGGTGTACGAGCAGTACTTC
CASSLAGEVYEQYF
>.|TRBJ1-2|TRBV7-9|.
TGTGCCAGCAGCTTAGCGCGCGGGGCAGGGTATGACTACACCTTC
CASSLARGAGYDYTF
>.|TRBJ2-1|TRBV5-1|.
TGCGCCAGCAGCTCGTGGGACGGCTCCTACAATGAGCAGTTCTTC
CASSSWDGSYNEQFF
>.|TRBJ2-7|TRBV28|.
TGTGCCAGCAGCTCCGGCTCGGCCTACGAGCAGTACTTC
CASSSGSAYEQYF
>.|TRBJ2-6|TRBV18|TRBD1
TGTGCCAGCTCACCACCGCCCGGGACAGCCCGCTCTGGGGCCAACGTCCTGACTTTC
CASSPPPGTARSGANVLTF
>.|TRBJ2-7|TRBV25-1|TRBD2
TGTGCCAGCAGTGACGGGACTAGCGGTAATTCGCCCTACGAGCAGTACTTC
CASSDGTSGNSPYEQYF
>.|TRBJ2-7|TRBV7-9|TRBD1
TGTGCCAGCAGCTTAATAGGGACAGCTTACGAGCAGTACTTC
CASSLIGTAYEQYF
>.|TRBJ2-7|TRBV28|.
TGTGCCAGCAGTCTCTTCTACGAGCAGTACTTC
CASSLFYEQYF